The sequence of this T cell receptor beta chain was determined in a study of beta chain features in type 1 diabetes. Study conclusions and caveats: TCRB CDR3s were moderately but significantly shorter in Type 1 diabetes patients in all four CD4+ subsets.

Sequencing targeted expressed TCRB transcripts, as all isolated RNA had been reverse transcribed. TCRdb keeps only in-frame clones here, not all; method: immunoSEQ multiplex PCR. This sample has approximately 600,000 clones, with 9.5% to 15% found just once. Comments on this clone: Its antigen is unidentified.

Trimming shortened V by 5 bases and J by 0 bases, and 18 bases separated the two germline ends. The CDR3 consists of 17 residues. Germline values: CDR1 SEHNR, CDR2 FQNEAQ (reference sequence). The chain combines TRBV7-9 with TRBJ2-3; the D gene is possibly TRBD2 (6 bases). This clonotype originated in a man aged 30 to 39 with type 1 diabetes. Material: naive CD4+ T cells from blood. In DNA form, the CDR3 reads TGTGCCAGCAGCCTCCCTCGGGGGTCCAATAGCACAGATACGCAGTATTTT. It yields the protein CASSLPRGSNSTDTQYF.